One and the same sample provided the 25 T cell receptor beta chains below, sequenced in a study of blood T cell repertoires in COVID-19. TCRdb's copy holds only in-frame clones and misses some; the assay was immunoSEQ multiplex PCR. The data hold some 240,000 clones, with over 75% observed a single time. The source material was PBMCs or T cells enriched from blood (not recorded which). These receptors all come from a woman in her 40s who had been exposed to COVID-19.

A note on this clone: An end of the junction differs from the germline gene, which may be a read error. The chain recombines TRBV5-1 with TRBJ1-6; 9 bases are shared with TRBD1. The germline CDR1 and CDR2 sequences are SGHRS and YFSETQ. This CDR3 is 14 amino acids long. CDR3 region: CASSPDRGNSPLHF. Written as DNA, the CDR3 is TGTGCCAGCAGCCCCGACAGGGGGAATTCACCCCTCCACTTT.

The CDR3 bases are TGTGCCAGCAGTCTAACCGGGACAGTGAACACTGAAGCTTTCTTT. Amino acids: CASSLTGTVNTEAFF. The genes are TRBV3-1 (or the pseudogene TRBV3-2) and TRBJ1-1; 7 positions agree with TRBD1. The CDR3 consists of 15 residues. Germline V lookup: CDR1 LGHDT, CDR2 YNNKEL (reference sequence). J was trimmed by 0 bases and V by 6 bases; bases with no gene match: 7.

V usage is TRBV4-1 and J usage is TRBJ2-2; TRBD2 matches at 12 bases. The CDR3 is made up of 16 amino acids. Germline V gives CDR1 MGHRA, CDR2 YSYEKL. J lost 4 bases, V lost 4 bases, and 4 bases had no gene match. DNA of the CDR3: TGCGCCAGCAGCCCCGGACTAGCGGGACGCACCGGGGAGCTGTTTTTT. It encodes CASSPGLAGRTGELFF.

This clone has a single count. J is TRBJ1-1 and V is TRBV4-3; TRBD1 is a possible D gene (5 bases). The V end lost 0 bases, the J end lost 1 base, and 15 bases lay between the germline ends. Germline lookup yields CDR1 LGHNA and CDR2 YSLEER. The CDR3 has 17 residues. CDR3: CASSQDPPGGENTEAFF. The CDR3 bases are TGCGCCAGCAGCCAAGATCCGCCTGGGGGGGAGAACACTGAAGCTTTCTTT.

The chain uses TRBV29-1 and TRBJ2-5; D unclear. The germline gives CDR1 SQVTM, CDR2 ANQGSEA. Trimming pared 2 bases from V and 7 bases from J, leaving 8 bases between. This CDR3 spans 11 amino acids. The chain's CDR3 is CSVELVGTQYF. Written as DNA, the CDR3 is TGCAGCGTTGAATTGGTCGGGACCCAGTACTTC.

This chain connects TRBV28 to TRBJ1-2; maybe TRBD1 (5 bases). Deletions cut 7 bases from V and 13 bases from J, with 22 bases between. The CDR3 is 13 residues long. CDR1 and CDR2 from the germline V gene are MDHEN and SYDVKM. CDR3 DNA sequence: TGTGCCAGCAACGTCGGACAAGCCGTACCTAGCACCTTC. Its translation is CASNVGQAVPSTF.

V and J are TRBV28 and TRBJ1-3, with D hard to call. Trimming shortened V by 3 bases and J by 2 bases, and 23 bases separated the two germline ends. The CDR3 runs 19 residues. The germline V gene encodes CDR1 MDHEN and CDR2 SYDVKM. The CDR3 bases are TGTGCCAGCAGTTTGGGGTATACAGTGCGGGTTAACGCTGGAAACACCATATATTTT. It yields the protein CASSLGYTVRVNAGNTIYF.

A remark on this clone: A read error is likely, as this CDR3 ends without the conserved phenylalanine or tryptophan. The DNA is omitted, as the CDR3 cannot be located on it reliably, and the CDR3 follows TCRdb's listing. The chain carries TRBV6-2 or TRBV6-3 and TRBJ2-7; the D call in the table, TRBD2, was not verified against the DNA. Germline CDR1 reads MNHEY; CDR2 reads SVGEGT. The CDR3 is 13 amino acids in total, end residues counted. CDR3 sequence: CASSATQKLAGPL.

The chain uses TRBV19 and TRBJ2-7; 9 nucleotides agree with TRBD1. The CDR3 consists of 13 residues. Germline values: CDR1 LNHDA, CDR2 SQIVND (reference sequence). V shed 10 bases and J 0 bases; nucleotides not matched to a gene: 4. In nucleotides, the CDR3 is TGTGCCACCCAGGACAGGGGCTCCTACGAGCAGTACTTC. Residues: CATQDRGSYEQYF. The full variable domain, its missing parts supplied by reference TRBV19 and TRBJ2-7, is DGGITQSPKYLFRKEGQNVTLSCEQNLNHDAMYWYRQDPGQGLRLIYYSQIVNDFQKGDIAEGYSVSREKKESFPLTVTSAQKNPTAFYLCATQDRGSYEQYFGPGTRLTVT.

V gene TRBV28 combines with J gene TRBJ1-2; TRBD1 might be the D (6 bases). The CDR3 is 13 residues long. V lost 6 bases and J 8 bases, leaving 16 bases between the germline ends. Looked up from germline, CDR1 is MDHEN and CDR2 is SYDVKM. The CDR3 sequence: CASRLPGGPGYTF. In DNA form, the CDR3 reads TGTGCCAGCAGGCTTCCGGGGGGCCCGGGCTACACCTTC.

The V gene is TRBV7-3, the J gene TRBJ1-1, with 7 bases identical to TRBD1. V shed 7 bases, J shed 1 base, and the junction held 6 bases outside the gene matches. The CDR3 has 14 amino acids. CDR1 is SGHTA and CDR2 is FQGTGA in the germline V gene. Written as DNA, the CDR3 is TGTGCCAGCAAGAAGGGACAGAAGAACACTGAAGCTTTCTTT. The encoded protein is CASKKGQKNTEAFF.

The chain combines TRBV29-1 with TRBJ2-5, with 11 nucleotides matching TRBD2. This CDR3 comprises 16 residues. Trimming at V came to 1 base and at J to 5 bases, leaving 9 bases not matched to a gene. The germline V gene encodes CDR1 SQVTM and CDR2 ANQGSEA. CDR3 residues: CSVEVTSGTSSETQYF. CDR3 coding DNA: TGCAGCGTTGAAGTGACTAGCGGGACCTCCTCGGAGACCCAGTACTTC.

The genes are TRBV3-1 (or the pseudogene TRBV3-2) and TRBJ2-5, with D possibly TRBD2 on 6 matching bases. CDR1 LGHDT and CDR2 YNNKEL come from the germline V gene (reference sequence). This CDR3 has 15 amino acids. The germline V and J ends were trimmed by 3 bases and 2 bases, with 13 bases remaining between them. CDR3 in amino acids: CASSQQAGAQETQYF. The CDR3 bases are TGTGCCAGCAGCCAGCAAGCGGGTGCACAAGAGACCCAGTACTTC.

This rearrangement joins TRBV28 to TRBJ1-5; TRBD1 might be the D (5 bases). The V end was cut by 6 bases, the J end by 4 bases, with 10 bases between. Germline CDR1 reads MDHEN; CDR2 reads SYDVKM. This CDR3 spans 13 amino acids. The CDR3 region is CASSPTVNQPQHF. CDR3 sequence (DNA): TGTGCCAGCAGCCCGACAGTTAATCAGCCCCAGCATTTT.

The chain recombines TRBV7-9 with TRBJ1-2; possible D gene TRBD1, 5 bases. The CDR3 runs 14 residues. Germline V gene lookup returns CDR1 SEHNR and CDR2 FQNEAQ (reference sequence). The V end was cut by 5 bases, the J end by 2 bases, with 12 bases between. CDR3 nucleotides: TGTGCCAGCAGCCTGGCGGGGCCCAACTATGGCTACACCTTC. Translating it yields CASSLAGPNYGYTF.

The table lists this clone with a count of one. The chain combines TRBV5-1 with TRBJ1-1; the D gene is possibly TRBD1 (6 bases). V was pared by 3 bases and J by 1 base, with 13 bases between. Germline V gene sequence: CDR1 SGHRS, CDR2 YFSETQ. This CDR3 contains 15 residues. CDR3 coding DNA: TGCGCCAGCAGCTCCTCCGGGACACAGAACACTGAAGCTTTCTTT. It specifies CASSSSGTQNTEAFF.

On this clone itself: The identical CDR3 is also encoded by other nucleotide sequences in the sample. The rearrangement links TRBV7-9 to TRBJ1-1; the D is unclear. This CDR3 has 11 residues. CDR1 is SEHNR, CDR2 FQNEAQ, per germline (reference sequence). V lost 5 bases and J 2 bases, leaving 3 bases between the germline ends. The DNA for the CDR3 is TGTGCCAGCAGCCTAAACACTGAAGCTTTCTTT. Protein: CASSLNTEAFF.

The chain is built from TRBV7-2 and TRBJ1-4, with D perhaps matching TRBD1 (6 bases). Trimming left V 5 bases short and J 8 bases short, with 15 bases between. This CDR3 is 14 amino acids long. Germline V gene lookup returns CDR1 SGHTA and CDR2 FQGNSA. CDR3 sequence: CASSLRGGREKLFF. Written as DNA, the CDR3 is TGTGCCAGCAGCCTAAGGGGGGGGCGGGAAAAACTGTTTTTT.

The CDR3 DNA is TGTGCCTGGGACAGGGGGCACTATGGCTACACCTTC. Translated: CAWDRGHYGYTF. The gene calls are TRBV30 and TRBJ1-2; TRBD1 matches 10 bases. Trimming removed 5 bases from V and 3 bases from J; junction bases left unmatched: 0. The CDR3 consists of 12 residues. Germline CDR1 is GTSNPN and CDR2 is SVGIG (reference sequence). Filled out from reference TRBV30 and TRBJ1-2, the complete variable domain reads SQTIHQWPATLVQPVGSPLSLECTVEGTSNPNLYWYRQAAGRGLQLLFYSVGIGQISSEVPQNLSASRPQDRQFILSSKKLLLSDSGFYLCAWDRGHYGYTFGSGTRLTVV.

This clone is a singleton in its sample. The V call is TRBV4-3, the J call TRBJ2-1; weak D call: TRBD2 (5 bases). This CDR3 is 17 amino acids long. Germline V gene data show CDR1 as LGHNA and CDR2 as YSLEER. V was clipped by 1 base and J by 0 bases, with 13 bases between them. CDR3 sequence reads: CASSQVSGRLSYNEQFF. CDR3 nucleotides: TGCGCCAGCAGCCAAGTTAGTGGGAGACTCTCCTACAATGAGCAGTTCTTC.

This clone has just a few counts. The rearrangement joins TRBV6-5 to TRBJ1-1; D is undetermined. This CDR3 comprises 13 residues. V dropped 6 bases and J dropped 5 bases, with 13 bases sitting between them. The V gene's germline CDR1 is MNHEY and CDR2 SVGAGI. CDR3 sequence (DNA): TGTGCCAGCAGCATATCGGGGTATACTGAAGCTTTCTTT. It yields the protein CASSISGYTEAFF.

The CDR3 loop reads CASAYDNYGYTF. CDR3 DNA: TGTGCTAGTGCCTATGATAACTATGGCTACACCTTC. The chain has TRBV12-5 and TRBJ1-2; D remains unclear. This CDR3 spans 12 amino acids. In germline, CDR1 is LGHNT, CDR2 FRNRAP. With 7 bases removed from V and 1 base from J, the gap between germline ends came to 7 bases.

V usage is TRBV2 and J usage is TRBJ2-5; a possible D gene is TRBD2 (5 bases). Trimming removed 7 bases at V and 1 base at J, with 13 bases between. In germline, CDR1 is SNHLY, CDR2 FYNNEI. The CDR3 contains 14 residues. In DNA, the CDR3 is TGTGCCAGCACTCCGGAGGCGGGCCAAGAGACCCAGTACTTC. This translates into CASTPEAGQETQYF. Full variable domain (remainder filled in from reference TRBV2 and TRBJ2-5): EPEVTQTPSHQVTQMGQEVILRCVPISNHLYFYWYRQILGQKVEFLVSFYNNEISEKSEIFDDQFSVERPDGSNFTLKIRSTKLEDSAMYFCASTPEAGQETQYFGPGTRLLVL.

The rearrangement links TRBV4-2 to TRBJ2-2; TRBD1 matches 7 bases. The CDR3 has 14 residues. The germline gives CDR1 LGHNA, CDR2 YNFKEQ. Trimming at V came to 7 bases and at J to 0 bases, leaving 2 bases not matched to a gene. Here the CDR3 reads CASTDRANTGELFF. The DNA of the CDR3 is TGTGCCAGCACCGACAGGGCGAACACCGGGGAGCTGTTTTTT.

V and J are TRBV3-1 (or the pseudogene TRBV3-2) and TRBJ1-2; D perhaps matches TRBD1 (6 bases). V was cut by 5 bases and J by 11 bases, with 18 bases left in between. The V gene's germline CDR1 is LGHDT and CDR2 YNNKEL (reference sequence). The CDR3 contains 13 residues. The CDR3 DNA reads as TGTGCCAGCAGCGAGGGGCCTGCTAGGGGGTACACCTTC. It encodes CASSEGPARGYTF.